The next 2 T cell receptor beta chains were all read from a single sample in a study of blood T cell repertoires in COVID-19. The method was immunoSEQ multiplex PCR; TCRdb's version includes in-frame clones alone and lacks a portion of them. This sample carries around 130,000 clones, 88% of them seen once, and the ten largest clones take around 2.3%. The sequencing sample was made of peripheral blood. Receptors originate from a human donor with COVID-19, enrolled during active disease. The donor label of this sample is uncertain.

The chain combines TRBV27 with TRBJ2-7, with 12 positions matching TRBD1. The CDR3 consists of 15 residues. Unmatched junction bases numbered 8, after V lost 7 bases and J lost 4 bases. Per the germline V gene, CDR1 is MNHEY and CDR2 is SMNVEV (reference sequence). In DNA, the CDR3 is TGTGCCAGCACGAGGGGACAGGGGGCGGTTTACGAGCAGTACTTC. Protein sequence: CASTRGQGAVYEQYF.

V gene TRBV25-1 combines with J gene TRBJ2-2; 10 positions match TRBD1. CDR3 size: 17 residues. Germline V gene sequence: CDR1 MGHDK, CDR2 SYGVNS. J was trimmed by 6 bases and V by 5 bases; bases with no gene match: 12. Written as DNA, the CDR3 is TGTGCCAGCAGTTCGACGGCCGGGACAGGGGCCCCCGGGGAGCTGTTTTTT. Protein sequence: CASSSTAGTGAPGELFF.